This passage covers 12 T cell receptor beta chains from one sample sequenced in a study of OX40 agonist ivuxolimab in advanced cancers. The repertoire was sequenced with immunoSEQ multiplex PCR; TCRdb's copy has only in-frame clones and lacks some. The data contain some 100,000 clones, about 91% of them singletons. Source: CD4+ or CD8+ T cells sorted from blood, taken in a trial of the OX40 agonist ivuxolimab. The source is an adult with an advanced solid tumor such as melanoma, head and neck, liver or kidney cancer.

V is TRBV5-1 and J is TRBJ2-3; TRBD2 matches at 7 bases. CDR3 length: 15 amino acids. CDR1 SGHRS and CDR2 YFSETQ come from the germline V gene. With V trimmed by 7 bases and J by 5 bases, 13 bases remained unmatched. The CDR3: CASRVVAGVVDTQYF. The CDR3 DNA reads TGCGCCAGCCGGGTGGTGGCGGGAGTGGTAGATACGCAGTATTTT. The whole variable domain, remainder taken from reference TRBV5-1 and TRBJ2-3, is KAGVTQTPRYLIKTRGQQVTLSCSPISGHRSVSWYQQTPGQGLQFLFEYFSETQRNKGNFPGRFSGRQFSNSRSEMNVSTLELGDSALYLCASRVVAGVVDTQYFGPGTRLTVL.

The V gene is TRBV10-2, the J gene TRBJ1-4; D is uncertain. This CDR3 is built from 13 residues. The germline CDR1 and CDR2 sequences are WSHSY and SAAADI. The ends were cut back, 0 bases at V and 8 bases at J, with 7 bases in the middle. The CDR3 coding sequence is TGCGCCAGCAGTGAGTCAGGGCGGGAAAAACTGTTTTTT. Its translation: CASSESGREKLFF.

The rearrangement joins TRBV19 to TRBJ2-3; 11 bases map to TRBD2. The CDR3 extends over 15 amino acids. Germline trimming cut 3 bases from V and 4 bases from J; bases unmatched to any gene: 3. Germline values: CDR1 LNHDA, CDR2 SQIVND (reference sequence). CDR3 DNA: TGTGCCAGTAGTATGGGGACTAGCGGATCAGATACGCAGTATTTT. This codes for CASSMGTSGSDTQYF.

This rearrangement joins TRBV2 to TRBJ2-2, with 9 bases lining up with TRBD1. Trimming cost V 7 bases and J 6 bases; bases outside gene matches: 6. CDR1 SNHLY and CDR2 FYNNEI come from the germline V gene. CDR3 length: 14 residues. The CDR3 reads CASMEGQGPGELFF. As DNA, the CDR3 is TGTGCCAGCATGGAGGGACAGGGCCCCGGGGAGCTGTTTTTT.

The chain joins TRBV18 to TRBJ1-5; D gene uncertain. The germline gives CDR1 KGHSH, CDR2 LQKENI. V was shortened by 5 bases and J by 3 bases, with 14 bases between the two germline ends. The CDR3 contains 15 residues. CDR3 protein: CASSIRGPSNQPQHF. CDR3 in DNA: TGTGCCAGCTCAATCAGAGGTCCGTCCAATCAGCCCCAGCATTTT.

This chain connects TRBV9 to TRBJ2-3; TRBD1 matches 8 bases. Germline-derived CDR1 and CDR2 are SGDLS and YYNGEE. Unmatched junction bases numbered 8, after V lost 4 bases and J lost 4 bases. CDR3 length: 15 amino acids. CDR3 nucleotide sequence: TGTGCCAGCAGCTACGGACAGGGTGGGGCAGATACGCAGTATTTT. Its translation: CASSYGQGGADTQYF.

The rearrangement uses TRBV5-6 and TRBJ2-1; D call uncertain. The germline V gene encodes CDR1 SGHDT and CDR2 YYEEEE. The CDR3 spans 10 residues. V lost 6 bases to trimming and J lost 8 bases, with 6 bases between them. CDR3: CASTVDEQFF. The CDR3 DNA follows: TGTGCCAGCACTGTGGATGAGCAGTTCTTC.

This chain links TRBV6-5 with TRBJ1-5, with 7 bases fitting TRBD1. The CDR3 consists of 14 residues. CDR1 and CDR2 (germline): MNHEY, SVGAGI. Germline trimming cut 5 bases from V and 4 bases from J; bases unmatched to any gene: 5. CDR3 in amino acids: CASSADRSNQPQHF. DNA for the CDR3: TGTGCCAGCAGTGCGGACAGGTCTAATCAGCCCCAGCATTTT.

The chain recombines TRBV5-1 with TRBJ1-1; TRBD1 is a possible D gene (5 bases). Trimming cost V 3 bases and J 1 base, with 13 bases left between them. This CDR3 is 15 amino acids long. Germline-derived CDR1 and CDR2 are SGHRS and YFSETQ. The CDR3 DNA is TGCGCCAGCAGCTCCGGGACTCAGAGGAACACTGAAGCTTTCTTT. Translation: CASSSGTQRNTEAFF.

This chain links TRBV7-2 with TRBJ2-1, with 8 bases matching TRBD2. V lost 7 bases to trimming and J lost 9 bases; unmatched junction nucleotides: 14. CDR3 size: 15 residues. Germline V lookup: CDR1 SGHTA, CDR2 FQGNSA. The CDR3 DNA reads TGTGCCAGCAAAACCCAACTATTTGGGACTAGTGAGCAGTTCTTC. Translation: CASKTQLFGTSEQFF. The full variable domain, in which reference TRBV7-2 and TRBJ2-1 provide the parts outside the CDR3, is GAGVSQSPSNKVTEKGKDVELRCDPISGHTALYWYRQSLGQGLEFLIYFQGNSAPDKSGLPSDRFSAERTGGSVSTLTIQRTQQEDSAVYLCASKTQLFGTSEQFFGPGTRLTVL.

This clone was observed a handful of times. The chain joins TRBV7-3 to TRBJ2-7; D may match TRBD1 or TRBD2 (5 bases each). V was trimmed by 5 bases and J by 6 bases, leaving 20 bases between them. The CDR3 consists of 15 residues. Germline CDR1 is SGHTA and CDR2 is FQGTGA. The chain's CDR3 is CASSPAGTGISEQYF. The CDR3 DNA follows: TGTGCCAGCAGCCCCGCCGGGACCGGGATTAGCGAGCAGTACTTC.

The V gene is TRBV5-1, the J gene TRBJ2-7, with 7 bases aligning to TRBD1. Looked up from germline, CDR1 is SGHRS and CDR2 is YFSETQ. The CDR3 loop spans 16 amino acids. Losses at the gene ends were 3 bases for V and 0 bases for J; bases not matched to a gene: 9. The CDR3 protein is CASSSAGTVTSYEQYF. The CDR3, as DNA: TGCGCCAGCAGCTCCGCCGGGACAGTGACCTCCTACGAGCAGTACTTC.